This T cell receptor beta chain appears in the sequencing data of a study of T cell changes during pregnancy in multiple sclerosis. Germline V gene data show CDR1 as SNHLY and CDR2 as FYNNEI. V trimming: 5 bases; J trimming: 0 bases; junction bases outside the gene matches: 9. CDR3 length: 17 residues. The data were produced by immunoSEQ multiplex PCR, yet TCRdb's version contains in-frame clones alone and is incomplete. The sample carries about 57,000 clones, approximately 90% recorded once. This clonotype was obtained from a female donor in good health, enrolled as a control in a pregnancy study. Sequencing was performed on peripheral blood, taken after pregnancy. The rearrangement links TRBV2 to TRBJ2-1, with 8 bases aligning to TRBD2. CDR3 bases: TGTGCCAGCAGTCCGCTCTCCAGCGGGGGCTCCTACAATGAGCAGTTCTTC. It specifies CASSPLSSGGSYNEQFF.